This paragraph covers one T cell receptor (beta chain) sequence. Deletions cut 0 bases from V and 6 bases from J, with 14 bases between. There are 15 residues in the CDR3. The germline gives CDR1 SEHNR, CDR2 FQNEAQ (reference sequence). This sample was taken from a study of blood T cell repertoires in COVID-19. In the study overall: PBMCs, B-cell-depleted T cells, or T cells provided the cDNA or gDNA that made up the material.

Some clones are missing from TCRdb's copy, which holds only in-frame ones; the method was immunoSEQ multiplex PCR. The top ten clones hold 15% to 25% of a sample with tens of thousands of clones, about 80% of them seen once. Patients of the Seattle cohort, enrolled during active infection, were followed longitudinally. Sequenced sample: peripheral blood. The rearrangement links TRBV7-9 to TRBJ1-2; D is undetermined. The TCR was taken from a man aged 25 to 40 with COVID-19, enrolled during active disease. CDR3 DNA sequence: TGTGCCAGCAGCTTAGCAGCCAAAAGCTACGATGGCTACACCTTC. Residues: CASSLAAKSYDGYTF.